The rows below give T cell receptor beta chains drawn from one sample of a study of blood T cell repertoires in COVID-19. The method was immunoSEQ multiplex PCR; TCRdb's version includes in-frame clones alone and lacks a portion of them. The data hold 150,000 to 200,000 clones, with 84% observed a single time. Sample: peripheral blood. These TCRs come from a human donor with acute or convalescent COVID-19. The donor label of this sample is uncertain. CDR3s include the opening cysteine and the closing phenylalanine or tryptophan. A D gene is named only where the DNA matches it firmly. Expanded clones are given a class, and other clones once, few, many or no size at all.

NA | TRBJ1-2 | TRBV25-1 | NA | TGTGCCAGCAGAAGAGAAGGAGGTTATGGCTACACCTTC | CASRREGGYGYTF
once | TRBJ2-1 | TRBV10-3 | TRBD2 | TGTGCCATCACCGGCGGGGGTAGGGTCAATGAGCAGTTCTTC | CAITGGGRVNEQFF
NA | TRBJ1-5 | TRBV28 | NA | TGTGCCACCCTTTTTTCGGGGAGCAATCAGCCCCAGCATTTT | CATLFSGSNQPQHF
few | TRBJ2-5 | TRBV3-1/TRBV3-2 | NA | TGTGCCAGCAGCGCCGCCAGGGGGACCCAGTACTTC | CASSAARGTQYF
once | TRBJ1-5 | TRBV30 | NA | TGTGCCTGGAGCTCCGGGGACAATCAGCCCCAGCATTTT | CAWSSGDNQPQHF
NA | TRBJ2-3 | TRBV6-2/TRBV6-3 | TRBD1 | TGTGCCAGCAGTCGGGACAGCAGTAGCACAGATACGCAGTATTTT | CASSRDSSSTDTQYF
NA | TRBJ1-1 | TRBV6-1 | NA | TGTGCCAGCAGTGGTGGAGACGGATTGCCTTACACTGAAGCTTTCTTT | CASSGGDGLPYTEAFF
NA | TRBJ1-5 | TRBV30 | NA | TGTGCCTGGAGGCCCACAGGGTCCAATCAGCCCCAGCATTTT | CAWRPTGSNQPQHF
NA | TRBJ1-6 | TRBV2 | NA | TGTGCCAGCAGTGCCGGGGTCAATTCACCCCTCCACTTT | CASSAGVNSPLHF
NA | TRBJ2-7 | TRBV15 | NA | TGTGCCACCAGGATTGGACAGAGCTCCTACGAGCAGTACTTC | CATRIGQSSYEQYF
NA | TRBJ2-1 | TRBV3-1/TRBV3-2 | TRBD2 | TGTGCCAGCAGCCAAGAGGAACTAGCGGGCTTCTCCTACAATGAGCAGTTCTTC | CASSQEELAGFSYNEQFF
NA | TRBJ2-7 | TRBV11-2 | TRBD1 | TGTGCCAGCAGCGGAGTCTTCGGACAGGGGGGAGGACAGTACTTC | CASSGVFGQGGGQYF
NA | TRBJ2-5 | TRBV7-6 | NA | TGTGCCAGCAGTACTCTAGGGACCAGGGGAGAGACCCAGTACTTC | CASSTLGTRGETQYF
NA | TRBJ1-3 | TRBV5-5 | TRBD1 | TGTGCCAGCAGCTCTCGGGACAGGGGAAACACCATATATTTT | CASSSRDRGNTIYF
few | TRBJ1-4 | TRBV7-8 | TRBD1 | TGTGCCAGCAGCTCGACCGGGACAGCTAATGAAAAACTGTTTTTT | CASSSTGTANEKLFF
NA | TRBJ2-5 | TRBV29-1 | TRBD2 | TGCAGCGTTGAGGGGCTAGCGGGGGGTGAGACCCAGTACTTC | CSVEGLAGGETQYF
once | TRBJ1-2 | TRBV6-5 | TRBD1 | TGTGCCAGCAGTCCCGGGACAGGGAATTATGGCTACACCTTC | CASSPGTGNYGYTF
NA | TRBJ2-3 | TRBV5-5 | NA | TGTGCCAGCAGCGCCCTGTCGGGAGATACGAATACGCAGTATTTT | CASSALSGDTNTQYF
NA | TRBJ2-7 | TRBV6-1 | NA | TGTGCCAGCAGTGAAGGAGGAGGGTTCTACGAGCAGTACTTC | CASSEGGGFYEQYF
NA | TRBJ1-2 | TRBV7-3 | TRBD1 | TGTGCCAGCAGTTCGCACAGGGGGGGCGCCGATAACTATGGCTACACCTTC | CASSSHRGGADNYGYTF
NA | TRBJ2-7 | TRBV7-3 | NA | TGTGCCAGCAGCCTGTTGGGTCCTATCCCTAGCGAGCAGTACTTC | CASSLLGPIPSEQYF
NA | TRBJ1-1 | TRBV19 | TRBD1 | TGTGCCAGTAGTATAGAAACAGGGGGACCGGAAGCTTTCTTT | CASSIETGGPEAFF
NA | TRBJ2-3 | TRBV7-2 | NA | TGTGCCAGCAGCTTAGCGGCCGGGGGACGCTACACAGATACGCAGTATTTT | CASSLAAGGRYTDTQYF
NA | TRBJ1-2 | TRBV6-1 | NA | TGTGCCCACGGGCAGGGGCAATATGGCTACACCTTC | CAHGQGQYGYTF
NA | TRBJ2-1 | TRBV6-5 | NA | TGTGCCAGCAGTTACGGAGGTACGAGCTCCTACAATGAGCAGTTCTTC | CASSYGGTSSYNEQFF
NA | TRBJ2-5 | TRBV5-1 | TRBD1 | TGCGCCAGCAGCTTAGGACAGGAGGCCTGGGAGACCCAGTACTTC | CASSLGQEAWETQYF
NA | TRBJ2-3 | TRBV9 | NA | TGTGCCAGCAGCGTAGATTCAAGTGAGTTGCAGTATTTT | CASSVDSSELQYF
NA | TRBJ2-2 | TRBV4-1 | NA | TGCGCCAGCAGCCTAGGTAACGGGGCGAACACCGGGGAGCTGTTTTTT | CASSLGNGANTGELFF
NA | TRBJ1-2 | TRBV5-4 | NA | TGTGCCAGCAGCTTGGCAGGGGAAAACTATGGCTACACCTTC | CASSLAGENYGYTF
NA | TRBJ1-2 | TRBV30 | TRBD1 | TGTGCCTGGAGACAGGGGGCGAACTATGGCTACACCTTC | CAWRQGANYGYTF
once | TRBJ2-5 | TRBV5-4 | TRBD2 | TGTGCCAGCAGCTTGCGATCTAGCGGGGGTTCGGAGACCCAGTACTTC | CASSLRSSGGSETQYF
NA | TRBJ2-7 | TRBV4-1 | TRBD2 | TGCGCCAGCAGCCAAGATCGTGACGGGAGGGGCTACGAGCAGTACTTC | CASSQDRDGRGYEQYF
NA | TRBJ1-2 | TRBV10-2 | TRBD1 | TGCGCCAGCAGACTAACAGGGGGGGATGGCTACACCTTC | CASRLTGGDGYTF
NA | TRBJ2-1 | TRBV2 | NA | TGTGCCAGCAGACCGTCTAACTCCGGGGGAGTAGAGCAGTTCTTC | CASRPSNSGGVEQFF
NA | TRBJ2-1 | TRBV11-3 | TRBD2 | TGTGCCAGCAGCTTAAGGGGAGGGTCCTACAATGAGCAGTTCTTC | CASSLRGGSYNEQFF
NA | TRBJ1-1 | TRBV7-2 | NA | TGTGCCAGCAGCTTGCAGTACATGAACACTGAAGCTTTCTTT | CASSLQYMNTEAFF
NA | TRBJ2-2 | TRBV20-1 | TRBD1 | TGCAGTGCTAGTCGCACAGGGGACACCGGGGAGCTGTTTTTT | CSASRTGDTGELFF
NA | TRBJ2-5 | TRBV5-1 | NA | TGCGCCAGCAGCGCCTACTCCGTACCCCAAGAGACCCAGTACTTC | CASSAYSVPQETQYF
NA | TRBJ1-2 | TRBV13 | NA | TGTGCCAGCAGCAAGGGGATTTGGGGCTACACCTTC | CASSKGIWGYTF
NA | TRBJ1-5 | TRBV19 | NA | TGTGCCAGTAGTATAGTAGCGAGCAATCAGCCCCAGCATTTT | CASSIVASNQPQHF
NA | TRBJ1-4 | TRBV19 | TRBD1 | TGTGCCAGTAGTCTAACGACAGGGGGAATTGAAAAACTGTTTTTT | CASSLTTGGIEKLFF
NA | TRBJ2-7 | TRBV2 | TRBD1 | TGTGCCAGCAGTCCCGGGGACAGCCGACGCGAGCAGTACTTC | CASSPGDSRREQYF
once | TRBJ1-5 | TRBV6-5 | TRBD1 | TGTGCCAGCAGGGACAGGGGACTACCGCCCCAGCATTTT | CASRDRGLPPQHF
NA | TRBJ1-1 | TRBV28 | NA | TGTGCCAGCAGCTTCGACTACAGGGACACTGAAGCTTTCTTT | CASSFDYRDTEAFF
few | TRBJ1-3 | TRBV5-1 | TRBD1 | TGCGCCAGCAGTACAGGGGGCTCTGGAAACACCATATATTTT | CASSTGGSGNTIYF
NA | TRBJ1-2 | TRBV10-3 | TRBD1 | TGTGCCATGGGACAGGCCGTTGGGGGCTACACCTTC | CAMGQAVGGYTF
NA | TRBJ2-3 | TRBV28 | NA | TGTGCCAGCAGCCTCGGCGGGGCCACAGATACGCAGTATTTT | CASSLGGATDTQYF
NA | TRBJ1-2 | TRBV27 | TRBD1 | TGTGCCAGCAGTGACAGGGACAGGGGAAACTATGGCTACACCTTC | CASSDRDRGNYGYTF
few | TRBJ1-5 | TRBV12-3/TRBV12-4 | NA | TGTGCCAGCAGCAGGGGAAATCAGCCCCAGCATTTT | CASSRGNQPQHF
NA | TRBJ2-1 | TRBV13 | TRBD2 | TGTGCCAGCATCGTGACTAGCGGGAGTTACCATGAGCAGTTCTTC | CASIVTSGSYHEQFF
few | TRBJ2-1 | TRBV27 | NA | TGTGCCAGCAGTCCTCTTGCGGGCCATTACAATGAGCAGTTCTTC | CASSPLAGHYNEQFF
NA | TRBJ2-3 | TRBV28 | TRBD2 | TGTGCCAGCAGTTCAAGCGGGGGCACAGATACGCAGTATTTT | CASSSSGGTDTQYF
NA | TRBJ1-1 | TRBV7-3 | NA | TGTGCCAGCAGCTTAACAGCGAACATGAACACTGAAGCTTTCTTT | CASSLTANMNTEAFF
NA | TRBJ1-5 | TRBV7-2 | NA | TGTGCCAGCAGCCCCGCCGGGGGAGCCGGTCAGCCCCAGCATTTT | CASSPAGGAGQPQHF
NA | TRBJ1-5 | TRBV9 | NA | TGTGCCAGCAGCGCCCAAGGGGTTGATCAGCCCCAGCATTTT | CASSAQGVDQPQHF
NA | TRBJ1-3 | TRBV6-1 | NA | TGTGCCAGCAGTGAATCTGAGAGCTCTGGAAACACCATATATTTT | CASSESESSGNTIYF
NA | TRBJ2-1 | TRBV5-8 | NA | TGTGCCAGCAGCTCCTCGGTGGGCTATTCGCCGCCCTACAATGAGCAGTTCTTC | CASSSSVGYSPPYNEQFF
NA | TRBJ2-7 | TRBV7-6 | TRBD1 | TGTGCCAGCAGCCCTACCCCGGGACAGGGGACCCTCTCCTACGAGCAGTACTTC | CASSPTPGQGTLSYEQYF
NA | TRBJ2-1 | TRBV5-1 | TRBD2 | TGCGCCAGCAGCTTCGGCGGGGGTGGTAATCATGAGCAGTTCTTC | CASSFGGGGNHEQFF